Listed here are 30 T cell receptor beta chains from one sample, sequenced in a study of radiation and T cells in renal cell carcinoma. The time point denotes: baseline pretreatment blood. As for treatment: 15 Gy SBRT to primary tumor, nephrectomy 4 weeks later. Produced via immunoSEQ multiplex PCR; TCRdb's table is partial and in-frame only. Here the sample spans 100,000 to 150,000 clones, approximately 80% being singletons. The specimen comprised blood, sampled from a patient whose treatment included radiotherapy and nephrectomy. These receptors all come from a woman aged 60-70 years with renal cell carcinoma.

Written as DNA, the CDR3 is TGTGCCAGCAGTTACTCGACCACATCGAACACCGGGGAGCTGTTTTTT. Protein sequence: CASSYSTTSNTGELFF. The rearrangement joins TRBV6-5 to TRBJ2-2, with D hard to call. CDR3 length: 16 residues. Between the trimmed V and J ends, which lost 0 bases and 0 bases, there was a span of 8 bases. Germline lookup yields CDR1 MNHEY and CDR2 SVGAGI.

This clone has just a few counts. The genes are TRBV4-1 and TRBJ1-1; D uncertain. From germline, CDR1 is MGHRA and CDR2 YSYEKL. V dropped 1 base and J dropped 8 bases, with 8 bases sitting between them. The CDR3 length is 12 residues. The CDR3 DNA is TGCGCCAGCAGCCAAGGAAGCGGGGAAGCTTTCTTT. Translation: CASSQGSGEAFF.

This clone has only a few counts. The J gene is TRBJ2-3, the V gene TRBV19; no firm D call. The CDR3 has 12 residues. The V and J ends lost 4 bases and 6 bases respectively, with 8 bases between them. Germline CDR1 is LNHDA and CDR2 is SQIVND (reference sequence). This CDR3 is CASSSNQDTQYF. CDR3 coding DNA: TGTGCCAGTAGTAGCAACCAGGATACGCAGTATTTT. Drawing the rest from reference TRBV19 and TRBJ2-3, the complete variable domain is DGGITQSPKYLFRKEGQNVTLSCEQNLNHDAMYWYRQDPGQGLRLIYYSQIVNDFQKGDIAEGYSVSREKKESFPLTVTSAQKNPTAFYLCASSSNQDTQYFGPGTRLTVL.

The chain employs TRBV5-8 and TRBJ1-5; 11 bases line up with TRBD1. V shed 1 base and J 5 bases; nucleotides not matched to a gene: 2. The CDR3 length is 15 residues. Germline CDR1 SGHTS, CDR2 YDEGEE. The CDR3 loop is CASSLRTGGYQPQHF. CDR3 bases: TGTGCCAGCAGCTTGCGGACAGGGGGCTATCAGCCCCAGCATTTT.

The V call is TRBV14, the J call TRBJ1-1; D is unclear. V lost 4 bases and J 2 bases, leaving 11 bases between the germline ends. From germline, CDR1 is SGHDN and CDR2 FVKESK. The CDR3 loop spans 14 amino acids. CDR3 residues: CASSLVGSNTEAFF. As DNA, the CDR3 is TGTGCCAGCAGCCTGGTGGGATCTAACACTGAAGCTTTCTTT.

The chain joins TRBV30 to TRBJ1-2; D remains unclear. The CDR3 is made up of 14 amino acids. V lost 2 bases to trimming and J lost 3 bases, with 13 bases between them. The V gene's germline CDR1 is GTSNPN and CDR2 SVGIG (reference sequence). CDR3: CAWSSEGLYYGYTF. In DNA, the CDR3 is TGTGCCTGGAGTTCTGAAGGACTATACTATGGCTACACCTTC.

The rearrangement links TRBV5-8 to TRBJ2-4; D gene ambiguous. The CDR3 covers 11 residues. Trimming shortened V by 2 bases and J by 16 bases, and 13 bases separated the two germline ends. CDR1 SGHTS and CDR2 YDEGEE come from the germline V gene. The CDR3 sequence is CASSFGRILYF. The CDR3 nucleotides read TGTGCCAGCAGCTTTGGACGGATCCTTTACTTC. Full variable domain (remainder filled in from reference TRBV5-8 and TRBJ2-4): EAGVTQSPTHLIKTRGQQATLRCSPISGHTSVYWYQQALGLGLQFLLWYDEGEERNRGNFPPRFSGRQFPNYSSELNVNALELEDSALYLCASSFGRILYFGAGTRLSVL.

The rearrangement uses TRBV28 and TRBJ2-3; TRBD2 aligns across 12 bases. Trimming removed 6 bases from V and 3 bases from J; junction bases left unmatched: 7. The germline V gene has CDR1 MDHEN and CDR2 SYDVKM. The CDR3 totals 16 residues. The chain's CDR3 is CASRPGLAGLTDTQYF. CDR3 bases: TGTGCCAGCAGACCTGGACTAGCGGGGTTGACAGATACGCAGTATTTT.

This clone has only one observation. This sequence joins TRBV2 and TRBJ1-4; D is possibly TRBD1 (6 bases). Looked up from germline, CDR1 is SNHLY and CDR2 is FYNNEI. V dropped 1 base and J dropped 15 bases, with 18 bases sitting between them. This CDR3 comprises 14 residues. The CDR3 nucleotides read TGTGCCAGCAGTGAAGGTGGGGGGGGACATCTGTTGTTTTTT. Translated, it gives CASSEGGGGHLLFF.

This clone appeared once. This rearrangement joins TRBV6-6 to TRBJ1-1, with TRBD1 matching 9 bases. J was trimmed by 2 bases and V by 7 bases; bases with no gene match: 5. The CDR3 is 14 amino acids. In germline, CDR1 is MNHNY, CDR2 SVGAGI (reference sequence). CDR3 region: CASTYRGLNTEAFF. CDR3 DNA: TGTGCCAGCACCTACAGGGGGCTAAACACTGAAGCTTTCTTT.

The rearrangement joins TRBV27 to TRBJ2-1; 9 nucleotides match TRBD1. The V and J ends lost 5 bases and 6 bases, in that order; junction bases with no gene match: 8. CDR3 size: 15 residues. Germline CDR1 and CDR2: MNHEY and SMNVEV (reference sequence). CDR3 region: CASSMNRGRGNEQFF. The CDR3 coding sequence is TGTGCCAGCAGTATGAACAGGGGGCGTGGCAATGAGCAGTTCTTC.

The chain joins TRBV7-9 to TRBJ2-1; no clear D gene. The V gene's germline CDR1 is SEHNR and CDR2 FQNEAQ (reference sequence). The V end lost 3 bases, the J end lost 4 bases, and 7 bases lay between the germline ends. The CDR3 runs to 13 residues. Here the CDR3 DNA reads TGTGCCAGCAGCTTTGGTCCGTACAATGAGCAGTTCTTC. This encodes CASSFGPYNEQFF.

Only one count was recorded for this clone. The rearrangement joins TRBV19 to TRBJ1-2; TRBD1 might be the D (5 bases). The CDR3 runs 15 residues. CDR1 is LNHDA, CDR2 SQIVND, per germline (reference sequence). Trimming took off 5 bases at V and 4 bases at J, with 17 bases between the two ends. The CDR3 DNA reads TGTGCCAGTAGTCCCGAGGCGGGGCCGGTCTATGGCTACACCTTC. It translates to CASSPEAGPVYGYTF.

V usage is TRBV6-1 and J usage is TRBJ2-7, with a tentative D call TRBD1 (6 bases). The CDR3 length is 15 residues. Germline V gene data show CDR1 as MNHNS and CDR2 as SASEGT. Trimming pared 2 bases from V and 7 bases from J, leaving 18 bases between. The CDR3 DNA sequence: TGTGCCAGCAGTGAACTTCGGACAGCGGCTAAGGAGCAGTACTTC. This sequence encodes CASSELRTAAKEQYF.

This rearrangement joins TRBV10-1 to TRBJ1-6; a weak D match, TRBD1 (5 bases). Germline CDR1 WNHNN, CDR2 SYGVQD (reference sequence). CDR3 length: 15 amino acids. Trimming stripped 0 bases from V and 6 bases from J, with 9 bases between. The CDR3 DNA reads TGCGCCAGCAGTGAGTCGGGAAGGGGTAATTCACCCCTCCACTTT. It encodes CASSESGRGNSPLHF.

This clone was recorded a few times. This chain joins TRBV5-4 and TRBJ2-7; perhaps D is TRBD1 or TRBD2 (5 bases each). The V gene's germline CDR1 is SGHNT and CDR2 YYREEE (reference sequence). V was clipped by 4 bases and J by 2 bases, with 10 bases between them. This CDR3 has 13 residues. Here the CDR3 reads CASSRGSTYEQYF. The CDR3 bases are TGTGCCAGCAGCCGGGGCTCAACCTACGAGCAGTACTTC.

The V gene is TRBV18, the J gene TRBJ2-7; D could derive from TRBD1 or TRBD2 (5 bases each). V lost 6 bases, J lost 0 bases, and 21 bases lay in between. The CDR3 has 17 residues. Germline assignment: CDR1 KGHSH and CDR2 LQKENI. In DNA form, the CDR3 reads TGTGCCAGCTCCCAAGGGCCCAGGGAGCCTAGCTCCTACGAGCAGTACTTC. Translating it yields CASSQGPREPSSYEQYF.

The chain couples TRBV12-5 to TRBJ2-3; the D gene could be TRBD1 or TRBD2 (5 bases each). V was shortened by 0 bases and J by 1 base, with 14 bases between the two germline ends. CDR1 and CDR2 (germline): LGHNT, FRNRAP. The CDR3 spans 17 residues. CDR3 loop: CASGLVKAGAGTDTQYF. DNA for the CDR3: TGTGCTAGTGGTTTGGTGAAAGCCGGGGCCGGCACAGATACGCAGTATTTT.

This clone occurred once. The CDR3 coding sequence is TGTGCCAGCAGAGGGGGACAGGGGGTGTTCACAGATACGCAGTATTTT. It specifies CASRGGQGVFTDTQYF. The genes are TRBV27 and TRBJ2-3, with 11 bases identical to TRBD1. CDR3 length equals 16 residues. V dropped 6 bases and J dropped 2; count of bases not matched to a gene: 7. Germline CDR1 MNHEY, CDR2 SMNVEV (reference sequence).

The chain links TRBV20-1 to TRBJ2-7; 7 positions agree with TRBD1. Germline CDR1 DFQATT, CDR2 SNEGSKA (reference sequence). V was pared by 5 bases and J by 4 bases, with 2 bases of the junction left unmatched. The CDR3 runs 11 residues. For the CDR3, the DNA is TGCAGTGCTGAGACAGGGTACGAGCAGTACTTC. Its translation: CSAETGYEQYF.

The J gene is TRBJ2-3, the V gene TRBV4-3; 9 bases match TRBD2. Germline trimming cut 3 bases from V and 5 bases from J; bases unmatched to any gene: 3. The CDR3 has 14 residues. In germline, CDR1 is LGHNA, CDR2 YSLEER. CDR3 in DNA: TGCGCCAGCAGCCAGGGACTAGCTGTAGATACGCAGTATTTT. Its translation is CASSQGLAVDTQYF.

This clone has more than one count but fewer than ten. The CDR3 DNA reads TGTGCCAGCAGCGTAGGTGGACGGACTTATGGCTACACCTTC. Translated: CASSVGGRTYGYTF. The chain carries TRBV9 and TRBJ1-2; D is unresolved. Germline CDR1 is SGDLS and CDR2 is YYNGEE. This CDR3 comprises 14 residues. The V end lost 0 bases, the J end lost 5 bases, and 11 bases lay between the germline ends.

This clone has just one count. This sequence joins TRBV11-2 and TRBJ2-7, with D perhaps matching TRBD1 (6 bases). The CDR3 runs 14 residues. Germline values: CDR1 SGHAT, CDR2 FQNNGV. Trimming pared 5 bases from V and 6 bases from J, leaving 17 bases between. The CDR3 DNA reads TGTGCCAGCAGCGCCATGACAGGCTTGTCCGAGCAGTACTTC. Its protein is CASSAMTGLSEQYF.

The sample holds a few counts of this clone. V usage is TRBV29-1 and J usage is TRBJ1-1; no clear D. Per the germline V gene, CDR1 is SQVTM and CDR2 is ANQGSEA. This CDR3 is built from 14 residues. V shed 7 bases and J shed 0 bases, with 15 bases lying between them. The CDR3 DNA sequence: TGCAGCGCGATCGACGGCCTTGTGAACACTGAAGCTTTCTTT. Its protein is CSAIDGLVNTEAFF.

This rearrangement joins TRBV27 to TRBJ1-1; possible D gene TRBD1, 5 bases. The CDR3 totals 11 residues. The germline CDR1 and CDR2 sequences are MNHEY and SMNVEV (reference sequence). V gave up 8 bases and J gave up 4 bases, with 8 bases separating them. The CDR3 DNA reads TGTGCCAGCTGGGGGGGCACTGAAGCTTTCTTT. This gives the protein CASWGGTEAFF.

The genes are TRBV2 and TRBJ1-6, with 9 bases aligning to TRBD1. Germline CDR1 and CDR2: SNHLY and FYNNEI. V lost 7 bases and J lost 8; bases outside the gene matches: 9. The CDR3 has 15 residues. The CDR3 spells CASTPLRQGDSPLHF. The CDR3 nucleotides are TGTGCCAGCACCCCTTTGCGACAGGGGGATTCACCCCTCCACTTT.

The chain joins TRBV7-2 to TRBJ2-3; the match to TRBD2 covers 8 bases. Germline trimming cut 2 bases from V and 2 bases from J; bases unmatched to any gene: 3. The CDR3 has 15 residues. The germline CDR1 and CDR2 sequences are SGHTA and FQGNSA. This chain's CDR3 is CASSLQRETTDTQYF. CDR3 in DNA: TGTGCCAGCAGCTTACAGCGGGAGACCACAGATACGCAGTATTTT.

The V gene is TRBV9, the J gene TRBJ2-7; weak D call: TRBD1 (6 bases). The CDR3 runs 13 residues. The V gene's germline CDR1 is SGDLS and CDR2 YYNGEE. Trimming took 3 bases from V and 5 from J, leaving 12 bases between them. The DNA for the CDR3 is TGTGCCAGCAGCGGAGGGTGGACAGACGAGCAGTACTTC. Translation gives CASSGGWTDEQYF.

The CDR3 loop reads CASSESGITDTQYF. CDR3 DNA: TGCGCCAGCAGTGAGTCTGGGATCACAGATACGCAGTATTTT. The V and J genes are TRBV10-1 and TRBJ2-3; unclear D gene. The CDR3 runs 14 residues. The V gene's germline CDR1 is WNHNN and CDR2 SYGVQD (reference sequence). V shed 0 bases and J shed 2 bases, with 6 bases lying between them.

The chain has TRBV4-1 and TRBJ1-2; D is unclear. CDR3 length: 15 amino acids. The germline gives CDR1 MGHRA, CDR2 YSYEKL. The germline V and J ends were trimmed by 2 bases and 1 base, with 11 bases remaining between them. The CDR3 nucleotides are TGCGCCAGCAGCCAAAACGCTGACCTTAACTATGGCTACACCTTC. This codes for CASSQNADLNYGYTF.